This is a list of T cell receptor beta chains from one sample in a study of T cell clones after liver transplantation. Clones were read by immunoSEQ multiplex PCR, and TCRdb kept only the in-frame ones, dropping some. The data hold about 75,000 clones, with around four fifths observed a single time. This specimen consisted of CD4+ T cells from blood, obtained less than 50 months after liver transplant. Every receptor here comes from a human patient who received a liver transplant. The graft donor may be the source of some T cells. The CDR3 runs from the conserved cysteine through the conserved F or W. D genes are given only for firm matches. Only some rows state a clone size, as once, few, many or a class for expanded clones.

j_call: TRBJ2-1
clone_size: -
cdr3_length: 14
v_call: TRBV30
d_call: TRBD2
cdr3_nt: TGTGCCTCTGGGGGGGACCTCTCCTACAATGAGCAGTTCTTC
cdr3_aa: CASGGDLSYNEQFF

j_call: TRBJ2-5
clone_size: -
cdr3_length: 15
v_call: TRBV18
d_call: TRBD1
cdr3_nt: TGTGCCAGCTCAGAACGACAGGGCGATCAAGAGACCCAGTACTTC
cdr3_aa: CASSERQGDQETQYF

j_call: TRBJ2-3
clone_size: -
cdr3_length: 19
v_call: TRBV7-2
d_call: TRBD2
cdr3_nt: TGTGCCAGCAGCTTAGCGCTAAGAACAGCGGGAGGTTTGACAGATACGCAGTATTTT
cdr3_aa: CASSLALRTAGGLTDTQYF

j_call: TRBJ2-6
clone_size: -
cdr3_length: 16
v_call: TRBV19
d_call: -
cdr3_nt: TGTGCCACCCAGGCTGACAGCCGGTCTGGGGCCAACGTCCTGACTTTC
cdr3_aa: CATQADSRSGANVLTF

j_call: TRBJ2-2
clone_size: -
cdr3_length: 15
v_call: TRBV2
d_call: TRBD2
cdr3_nt: TGTGCCAGCAGGTGGGCTAGCGGGAGTTCCGGGGAGCTGTTTTTT
cdr3_aa: CASRWASGSSGELFF

j_call: TRBJ2-7
clone_size: -
cdr3_length: 12
v_call: TRBV29-1
d_call: -
cdr3_nt: TGCAGCGTGTCCGTCGGGGGATACGAGCAGTACTTC
cdr3_aa: CSVSVGGYEQYF

j_call: TRBJ2-5
clone_size: once
cdr3_length: 13
v_call: TRBV19
d_call: -
cdr3_nt: TGTGCCAGTAGTATCTACAGGGCGGAGACCCAGTACTTC
cdr3_aa: CASSIYRAETQYF

j_call: TRBJ2-7
clone_size: -
cdr3_length: 13
v_call: TRBV4-3
d_call: -
cdr3_nt: TGCGCCAGCAGCCAAGATTTAGACTACGAGCAGTACTTC
cdr3_aa: CASSQDLDYEQYF

j_call: TRBJ2-1
clone_size: -
cdr3_length: 14
v_call: TRBV19
d_call: TRBD2
cdr3_nt: TGTGCCAGTAGTGACCGGGGGGACTACAATGAGCAGTTCTTC
cdr3_aa: CASSDRGDYNEQFF

j_call: TRBJ1-5
clone_size: -
cdr3_length: 17
v_call: TRBV5-5
d_call: -
cdr3_nt: TGTGCCAGCAGCTTGGAAGGCGGGCCCGTAAGCAATCAGCCCCAGCATTTT
cdr3_aa: CASSLEGGPVSNQPQHF

j_call: TRBJ1-3
clone_size: -
cdr3_length: 15
v_call: TRBV19
d_call: -
cdr3_nt: TGTGCCAGTAGTACAGGGGACGGCTCTGGAAACACCATATATTTT
cdr3_aa: CASSTGDGSGNTIYF

j_call: TRBJ1-1
clone_size: once
cdr3_length: 13
v_call: TRBV5-4
d_call: -
cdr3_nt: TGTGCCAGCAGCTATGACAGCCACACTGAAGCTTTCTTT
cdr3_aa: CASSYDSHTEAFF

j_call: TRBJ2-2
clone_size: -
cdr3_length: 15
v_call: TRBV30
d_call: TRBD2
cdr3_nt: TGTGCCTGGAGTCCGGCGGGAGGGCCCACCGGGGAGCTGTTTTTT
cdr3_aa: CAWSPAGGPTGELFF

j_call: TRBJ2-1
clone_size: -
cdr3_length: 14
v_call: TRBV7-9
d_call: -
cdr3_nt: TGTGCCAGCAGCCCGGACTCGGTCTACAATGAGCAGTTCTTC
cdr3_aa: CASSPDSVYNEQFF

j_call: TRBJ2-7
clone_size: -
cdr3_length: 16
v_call: TRBV27
d_call: TRBD1
cdr3_nt: TGTGCCAGCAGTTTGTGGGGGATGGCAGGGGGCTACGAGCAGTACTTC
cdr3_aa: CASSLWGMAGGYEQYF

j_call: TRBJ1-1
clone_size: -
cdr3_length: 13
v_call: TRBV19
d_call: -
cdr3_nt: TGTGCCAGTGGGACAAACCGGGGCACTGAAGCTTTCTTT
cdr3_aa: CASGTNRGTEAFF

j_call: TRBJ2-7
clone_size: -
cdr3_length: 15
v_call: TRBV4-3
d_call: -
cdr3_nt: TGCGCCAGCAGCCAAGATTACGGCACAGGGTGGGAGCAGTACTTC
cdr3_aa: CASSQDYGTGWEQYF

j_call: TRBJ1-2
clone_size: -
cdr3_length: 16
v_call: TRBV5-6
d_call: -
cdr3_nt: TGTGCCAGCAGCTTGGTTTCTTCGGTTGGCAACTATGGCTACACCTTC
cdr3_aa: CASSLVSSVGNYGYTF

j_call: TRBJ2-5
clone_size: -
cdr3_length: 13
v_call: TRBV7-2
d_call: -
cdr3_nt: TGTGCCAGCACTGTACCGGCAGAAGAGACCCAGTACTTC
cdr3_aa: CASTVPAEETQYF

j_call: TRBJ1-6
clone_size: -
cdr3_length: 18
v_call: TRBV2
d_call: TRBD1
cdr3_nt: TGTGCCAGCAGAGCCCGGACAGGGCACCGAGCCAGGGATTCACCCCTCCACTTT
cdr3_aa: CASRARTGHRARDSPLHF

j_call: TRBJ2-7
clone_size: few
cdr3_length: 11
v_call: TRBV20-1
d_call: -
cdr3_nt: TGCAGTGCCATGACTGGTTACGAGCAGTACTTC
cdr3_aa: CSAMTGYEQYF

j_call: TRBJ2-3
clone_size: -
cdr3_length: 15
v_call: TRBV2
d_call: -
cdr3_nt: TGTGCCAGCAGTGACCCTCAGGTCTACACAGATACGCAGTATTTT
cdr3_aa: CASSDPQVYTDTQYF

j_call: TRBJ1-1
clone_size: -
cdr3_length: 14
v_call: TRBV5-1
d_call: -
cdr3_nt: TGCGCCAGCAGCCCGACCGGGAGGGGAGATGAAGCTTTCTTT
cdr3_aa: CASSPTGRGDEAFF

j_call: TRBJ1-5
clone_size: -
cdr3_length: 15
v_call: TRBV6-5
d_call: -
cdr3_nt: TGTGCCAGCAGTCCGGGAGGGCTCGGCAATCAGCCCCAGCATTTT
cdr3_aa: CASSPGGLGNQPQHF

j_call: TRBJ1-3
clone_size: -
cdr3_length: 18
v_call: TRBV6-1
d_call: -
cdr3_nt: TGTGCCAGCAGTCAAGATTCCCCGGGGGGATGGACTGGAAACACCATATATTTT
cdr3_aa: CASSQDSPGGWTGNTIYF

j_call: TRBJ2-1
clone_size: few
cdr3_length: 11
v_call: TRBV7-2
d_call: -
cdr3_nt: TGTGCCAGCAGCTACGAGTGGGAGCAGTTCTTC
cdr3_aa: CASSYEWEQFF

j_call: TRBJ2-7
clone_size: -
cdr3_length: 18
v_call: TRBV7-2
d_call: TRBD2
cdr3_nt: TGTGCCAGCAGCTTTAAGGGACTAGCGGGAGGGTCGTCCTACGAGCAGTACTTC
cdr3_aa: CASSFKGLAGGSSYEQYF

j_call: TRBJ1-3
clone_size: -
cdr3_length: 17
v_call: TRBV4-2
d_call: -
cdr3_nt: TGTGCCAGCAGCCATCCGGGCGGAATTAACTCTGGAAACACCATATATTTT
cdr3_aa: CASSHPGGINSGNTIYF

j_call: TRBJ2-5
clone_size: few
cdr3_length: 14
v_call: TRBV5-1
d_call: -
cdr3_nt: TGCGCCAGCAGCTTCGGCCAAACCAAAGAGACCCAGTACTTC
cdr3_aa: CASSFGQTKETQYF

j_call: TRBJ1-4
clone_size: -
cdr3_length: 14
v_call: TRBV6-6
d_call: TRBD1
cdr3_nt: TGTGCCAGCAGAACCGACAGGGTAGGGGAAAAACTGTTTTTT
cdr3_aa: CASRTDRVGEKLFF

j_call: TRBJ2-3
clone_size: once
cdr3_length: 15
v_call: TRBV5-1
d_call: TRBD2
cdr3_nt: TGCGCCAGCAGCTTGGGCGGGGGAGAGACAGATACGCAGTATTTT
cdr3_aa: CASSLGGGETDTQYF

j_call: TRBJ2-7
clone_size: few
cdr3_length: 12
v_call: TRBV7-9
d_call: -
cdr3_nt: TGTGCCAGCAGCTTAAGTTTAGACGAGCAGTACTTC
cdr3_aa: CASSLSLDEQYF

j_call: TRBJ2-3
clone_size: -
cdr3_length: 13
v_call: TRBV7-2
d_call: -
cdr3_nt: TGTGCCAGCAGCTTAAGTATGCAAGATACGCAGTATTTT
cdr3_aa: CASSLSMQDTQYF

j_call: TRBJ1-1
clone_size: -
cdr3_length: 15
v_call: TRBV7-9
d_call: -
cdr3_nt: TGTGCCAGCAGCTTAGCTGACGGGGGAAGGGGTGAAGCTTTCTTT
cdr3_aa: CASSLADGGRGEAFF

j_call: TRBJ2-2
clone_size: -
cdr3_length: 15
v_call: TRBV7-6
d_call: -
cdr3_nt: TGTGCCAGCAGCGGGTACAGGGAGCAACCCGGGGAGCTGTTTTTT
cdr3_aa: CASSGYREQPGELFF

j_call: TRBJ2-2
clone_size: -
cdr3_length: 16
v_call: TRBV18
d_call: TRBD2
cdr3_nt: TGTGCCAGCTCACCTATTAGCGGGGGAGACACCGGGGAGCTGTTTTTT
cdr3_aa: CASSPISGGDTGELFF

j_call: TRBJ2-4
clone_size: -
cdr3_length: 15
v_call: TRBV7-9
d_call: TRBD2
cdr3_nt: TGTGCCAGCGGGAGGGCGGGACTAGCCAAAAACATTCAGTACTTC
cdr3_aa: CASGRAGLAKNIQYF

j_call: TRBJ1-6
clone_size: -
cdr3_length: 18
v_call: TRBV21-1
d_call: -
cdr3_nt: TGTGCCAGCAGCAAAGCCCGGAATATACCCTCCTATAATTCACCCCTCCACTTT
cdr3_aa: CASSKARNIPSYNSPLHF

j_call: TRBJ1-2
clone_size: -
cdr3_length: 14
v_call: TRBV2
d_call: -
cdr3_nt: TGTGCCAGCAAAGGTCCCGGAACTAACTATGGCTACACCTTC
cdr3_aa: CASKGPGTNYGYTF

j_call: TRBJ2-3
clone_size: once
cdr3_length: 17
v_call: TRBV21-1
d_call: -
cdr3_nt: TGTGCCAGCAGCAAAGTAAAGGGAATGGGTATCACAGATACGCAGTATTTT
cdr3_aa: CASSKVKGMGITDTQYF

j_call: TRBJ2-2
clone_size: -
cdr3_length: 13
v_call: TRBV2
d_call: TRBD2
cdr3_nt: TGTGCCACCTTAGCGGGAGAAACCGGGGAGCTGTTTTTT
cdr3_aa: CATLAGETGELFF

j_call: TRBJ2-1
clone_size: -
cdr3_length: 14
v_call: TRBV6-5
d_call: TRBD1
cdr3_nt: TGTGCCAGCCGGGGACAGGGGGATTACAATGAGCAGTTCTTC
cdr3_aa: CASRGQGDYNEQFF

j_call: TRBJ1-2
clone_size: few
cdr3_length: 14
v_call: TRBV28
d_call: TRBD1
cdr3_nt: TGTGCCAGCAGGAAACAGGGGGCTCAGGGTGGCTACACCTTC
cdr3_aa: CASRKQGAQGGYTF

j_call: TRBJ2-2
clone_size: -
cdr3_length: 15
v_call: TRBV6-5
d_call: -
cdr3_nt: TGTGCCAGCAGTTACTCTACAGGGTACGGCGGGGAGCTGTTTTTT
cdr3_aa: CASSYSTGYGGELFF

j_call: TRBJ2-5
clone_size: -
cdr3_length: 15
v_call: TRBV19
d_call: TRBD1
cdr3_nt: TGTGCCAGTAGTATAACTGGGGGACAGGCGGAGACCCAGTACTTC
cdr3_aa: CASSITGGQAETQYF

j_call: TRBJ2-7
clone_size: -
cdr3_length: 14
v_call: TRBV15
d_call: TRBD2
cdr3_nt: TGTGCCACCAGCAATAGCGGGCCTTCCTACGAGCAGTACTTC
cdr3_aa: CATSNSGPSYEQYF

j_call: TRBJ2-7
clone_size: -
cdr3_length: 14
v_call: TRBV5-1
d_call: -
cdr3_nt: TGCGCCAGCAGCCCAGGGGTCGGGGCCCGGGAGCAGTACTTC
cdr3_aa: CASSPGVGAREQYF

j_call: TRBJ2-3
clone_size: -
cdr3_length: 15
v_call: TRBV7-3
d_call: TRBD2
cdr3_nt: TGTGCCAGCAGCCCCCGACTAGCGGGTTCAGATACGCAGTATTTT
cdr3_aa: CASSPRLAGSDTQYF

j_call: TRBJ2-7
clone_size: -
cdr3_length: 14
v_call: TRBV7-3
d_call: -
cdr3_nt: TGTGCCAGCAGCTTATATCAGCGACCCTACGAGCAGTACTTC
cdr3_aa: CASSLYQRPYEQYF

j_call: TRBJ2-7
clone_size: few
cdr3_length: 14
v_call: TRBV7-2
d_call: TRBD1
cdr3_nt: TGTGCCAGCAGCCCCCCCGGACAGGGCTACGAGCAGTACTTC
cdr3_aa: CASSPPGQGYEQYF

j_call: TRBJ2-7
clone_size: -
cdr3_length: 14
v_call: TRBV18
d_call: -
cdr3_nt: TGTGCCAGCTCACCACCGGCAGGGGAAAACGAGCAGTACTTC
cdr3_aa: CASSPPAGENEQYF

j_call: TRBJ2-5
clone_size: -
cdr3_length: 15
v_call: TRBV6-1
d_call: -
cdr3_nt: TGTGCCAGCAGTGAAGCGCAGGAGGGGACTCCGAACCAGTACTTC
cdr3_aa: CASSEAQEGTPNQYF

j_call: TRBJ2-7
clone_size: -
cdr3_length: 15
v_call: TRBV10-3
d_call: -
cdr3_nt: TGTGCCATCAGTGACTGGTCGGGGGCAACCTACGAGCAGTACTTC
cdr3_aa: CAISDWSGATYEQYF

j_call: TRBJ2-5
clone_size: -
cdr3_length: 14
v_call: TRBV30
d_call: TRBD2
cdr3_nt: TGTGCCTGGAGTGTAGCGGGAGTTGGGGAGACCCAGTACTTC
cdr3_aa: CAWSVAGVGETQYF